A selection of T cell receptor beta chains follows, all from one sample in a study of shared clonotypes between healthy human individuals. Sequencing used immunoSEQ multiplex PCR; TCRdb keeps in-frame clones, though not all of them. Among about 2 million clones listed, just under 95% were seen once. Sample: naive CD8+ T cells sorted from blood. These receptors came from a man aged 18-30 years in good health. Each CDR3 is given with its conserved first and last residue. A D gene is named only where the DNA matches it firmly. The listing skips clone size in some rows; elsewhere it reads once, few, many or a size class.

j_call v_call clone_size d_call cdr3_nt cdr3_aa
TRBJ2-2 TRBV27 NA NA TGTGCCAGCAAATTGACTGGGGTTGGCGGGGAGCTGTTTTTT CASKLTGVGGELFF
TRBJ2-5 TRBV11-3 NA NA TGTGCCAGCAGCTTAGAAGGAGGCCAAGAGACCCAGTACTTC CASSLEGGQETQYF
TRBJ1-6 TRBV19 NA TRBD1 TGTGCCAGTAGTCTTACCGGGACAGAAGATTCACCCCTCCACTTT CASSLTGTEDSPLHF
TRBJ1-2 TRBV27 NA NA TGTGCCAGCAGCCCAGGGGTCCACTATGGCTACACCTTC CASSPGVHYGYTF
TRBJ1-4 TRBV6-6 NA NA TGTGCCAGCAGTTATGGGTTATATGAAAAACTGTTTTTT CASSYGLYEKLFF
TRBJ1-1 TRBV30 few NA TGTGCCTGGAGCGAGTCCGGGGACGCTGAAGCTTTCTTT CAWSESGDAEAFF
TRBJ1-2 TRBV28 NA NA TGTGCCAGCAGTTTCCGGGGGGCCCCCGCCTATGGCTACACCTTC CASSFRGAPAYGYTF
TRBJ2-5 TRBV27 NA NA TGTGCCAGCAGGTCGGGATTCCAAGAGACCCAGTACTTC CASRSGFQETQYF
TRBJ2-7 TRBV11-2 NA NA TGTGCCAGCAGCTTAGGCCCGGCAGACGAGCAGTACTTC CASSLGPADEQYF
TRBJ1-1 TRBV28 NA NA TGTGCCAGCAGTTTATACGGGAATGAAGCTTTCTTT CASSLYGNEAFF
TRBJ2-7 TRBV7-2 NA TRBD2 TGTGCCAGCAGCCCCGCCGGGGGACTAGCGGCCTACGAGCAGTACTTC CASSPAGGLAAYEQYF
TRBJ1-1 TRBV30 few NA TGTGCCTGGAGCGAGTCCGGGGACACTGAAGCTTTCTTT CAWSESGDTEAFF
TRBJ1-2 TRBV14 NA NA TGTGCCAGCACCCTCCGAGGGGCGGACTATGGCTACACCTTC CASTLRGADYGYTF
TRBJ2-7 TRBV19 NA NA TGTGCCAGTATGGGCAGGGCCTACGAGCAGTACTTC CASMGRAYEQYF
TRBJ2-1 TRBV6-5 NA NA TGTGCCAGCAGTTACTCGATATCGAACAATGAGCAGTTCTTC CASSYSISNNEQFF
TRBJ1-5 TRBV30 NA NA TGTGCCTGGACCCAGGGGTCACATAGCAATCAGCCCCAGCATTTT CAWTQGSHSNQPQHF
TRBJ1-2 TRBV6-6 NA NA TGTGCCAGCAGAGCCGGGGGACGGGACTATGGCTACACCTTC CASRAGGRDYGYTF
TRBJ2-3 TRBV9 NA TRBD1 TGTGCCAGCAGCTTCGGGACAGGGACAGATACGCAGTATTTT CASSFGTGTDTQYF
TRBJ1-2 TRBV6-5 NA NA TGTGCCAGCAGTTATCGTAGCCACTATGGCTACACCTTC CASSYRSHYGYTF
TRBJ2-5 TRBV11-2 NA TRBD1 TGTGCCAGCAGCGACCGGGACAGGGCGTGGGAGACCCAGTACTTC CASSDRDRAWETQYF
TRBJ1-1 TRBV30 NA NA TGTGCCGGGGGGGGCCCTTTCACTGAAGCTTTCTTT CAGGGPFTEAFF
TRBJ2-1 TRBV4-1 NA TRBD2 TGCGCCAGCAGCCAAGATTGGGCTAGCGGGAGATTTAATGAGCAGTTCTTC CASSQDWASGRFNEQFF
TRBJ2-3 TRBV6-5 NA NA TGTGCCAGCAGTACATATTCGGGAGATACGCAGTATTTT CASSTYSGDTQYF
TRBJ1-5 TRBV6-1 NA TRBD1 TGTGCCAGCAGTGCCTACAGGGGGGAGGTTCAGCCCCAGCATTTT CASSAYRGEVQPQHF
TRBJ2-5 TRBV7-9 NA NA TGTGCCAGCAGCACCCCGGACAAGTTTGGTGAGACCCAGTACTTC CASSTPDKFGETQYF
TRBJ2-3 TRBV5-1 NA NA TGCGCCAGCAGCTTGTTTCAGGGTCCAGATACGCAGTATTTT CASSLFQGPDTQYF
TRBJ2-1 TRBV9 NA NA TGTGCCAGCAGCGTAGGCGCGGCAGGGCCGTTCTTC CASSVGAAGPFF
TRBJ2-7 TRBV5-4 NA TRBD2 TGTGCCAGCAGCTTGGTGCTTAGCGGGAGGGCATCTTACTCCTACGAGCAGTACTTC CASSLVLSGRASYSYEQYF
TRBJ2-1 TRBV25-1 NA NA TGTGCCAGCACCCGGGAGCAGTTCTTC CASTREQFF
TRBJ2-7 TRBV4-1 once NA TGCGCCAGCAGCCCTAGAACCAGTGCCTACGAGCAGTACTTC CASSPRTSAYEQYF
TRBJ1-6 TRBV7-9 NA TRBD1 TGTGCCAGCAGCTTCACAGGGGTGAACTCACCCCTCCACTTT CASSFTGVNSPLHF
TRBJ1-1 TRBV14 NA NA TGTGCCAGCAGCCAAGTGGGGAACACTGAAGCTTTCTTT CASSQVGNTEAFF
TRBJ1-6 TRBV5-1 NA NA TGCGCCAGCAGCTTGGTTCAGGGGCGGGCACCCCTCCACTTT CASSLVQGRAPLHF
TRBJ2-3 TRBV29-1 NA NA TGCAGCGTCGTAAGAAGTGAGCTTAGCACAGATACGCAGTATTTT CSVVRSELSTDTQYF
TRBJ1-2 TRBV6-1 NA NA TGTGCCAGCAGTGAAGCAGCGGGGGGGCCCTATGGCTACACCTTC CASSEAAGGPYGYTF
TRBJ2-5 TRBV29-1 NA TRBD1 TGCAGCGTTGGGGACAGGGGGCGGGTGAGAGAGACCCAGTACTTC CSVGDRGRVRETQYF
TRBJ2-7 TRBV27 NA TRBD1 TGTGCCAGCAGTCCCGACAGGGGTGCTAGCTCCTACGAGCAGTACTTC CASSPDRGASSYEQYF
TRBJ2-7 TRBV7-9 NA NA TGTGCCAGCAGCTTAGGCCCTTTCGGCGAGCAGTACTTC CASSLGPFGEQYF
TRBJ2-2 TRBV18 NA NA TGTGCCAGCTCACCACCGTCGGTAGAATGGCAGAACACCGGGGAGCTGTTTTTT CASSPPSVEWQNTGELFF
TRBJ1-3 TRBV11-3 NA NA TGTGCCAGCAGCTTAGACATCCGGGACACCATATATTTT CASSLDIRDTIYF
TRBJ2-3 TRBV4-1 NA NA TGCGCCAGCAGCCAAGATCCGGTTAGCTTTGAAGGCACAGATACGCAGTATTTT CASSQDPVSFEGTDTQYF
TRBJ1-5 TRBV21-1 NA NA TGTGCCAGCAGCAAACACAGGCAGGGGAATAAGTTT CASSKHRQGNKF
TRBJ2-2 TRBV6-1 NA NA TGTGCCAGCAGTGAATTTCTAGGGACCCTATCCCGACCCGGGGAGCTGTTTTTT CASSEFLGTLSRPGELFF
TRBJ1-6 TRBV5-5 once TRBD1 TGTGCCAGCAGCCGTGACAGGGACCCCTATAATTCACCCCTCCACTTT CASSRDRDPYNSPLHF
TRBJ1-1 TRBV30 NA TRBD1 TGTGCCTGGGTTTCCGGGACAGGGGGGACAAAGAACACTGAAGCTTTCTTT CAWVSGTGGTKNTEAFF
TRBJ2-7 TRBV9 NA NA TGTGCCAGCAGCCCCCATGAGGCCCACGAGCAGTACTTC CASSPHEAHEQYF
TRBJ1-1 TRBV6-5 NA TRBD1 TGTGCCAGCAGCCAAACAGGGGGCACTGAAGCTTTCTTT CASSQTGGTEAFF
TRBJ2-7 TRBV6-5 NA NA TGTGCCAGCAGTTACTTCGCCGAATCCTACGAGCAGTACTTC CASSYFAESYEQYF
TRBJ1-5 TRBV19 NA NA TGTGCCAGTAGTGAGACTCGGCTGACCCAGCATTTT CASSETRLTQHF
TRBJ2-3 TRBV21-1 NA NA TGTGCCAGCAGCAACAACGGGAGATTAGATACGCAGTATTTT CASSNNGRLDTQYF